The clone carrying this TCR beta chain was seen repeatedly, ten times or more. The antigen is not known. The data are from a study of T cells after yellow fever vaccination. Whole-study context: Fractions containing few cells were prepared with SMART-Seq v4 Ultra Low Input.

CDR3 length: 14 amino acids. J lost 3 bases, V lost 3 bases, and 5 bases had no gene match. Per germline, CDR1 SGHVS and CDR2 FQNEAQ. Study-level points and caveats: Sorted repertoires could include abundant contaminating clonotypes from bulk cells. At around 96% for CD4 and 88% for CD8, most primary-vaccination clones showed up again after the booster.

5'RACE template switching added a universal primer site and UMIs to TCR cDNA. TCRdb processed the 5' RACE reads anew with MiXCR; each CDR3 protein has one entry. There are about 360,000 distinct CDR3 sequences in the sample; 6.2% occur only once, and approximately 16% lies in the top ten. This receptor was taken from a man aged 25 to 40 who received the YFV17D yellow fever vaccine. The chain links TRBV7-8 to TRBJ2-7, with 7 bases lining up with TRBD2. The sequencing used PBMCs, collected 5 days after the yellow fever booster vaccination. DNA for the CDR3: TGTGCCAGCAGCTTTTCCGGGACTAACTACGAGCAGTACTTC. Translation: CASSFSGTNYEQYF. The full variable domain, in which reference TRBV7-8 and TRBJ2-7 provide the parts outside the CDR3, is GAGVSQSPRYKVAKRGQDVALRCDPISGHVSLFWYQQALGQGPEFLTYFQNEAQLDKSGLPSDRFFAERPEGSVSTLKIQRTQQEDSAVYLCASSFSGTNYEQYFGPGTRLTVT.